One and the same sample provided the 6 T cell receptor beta chains below, sequenced in a study of a mutant IDH1 vaccine in newly diagnosed glioma. The time point was: week 5, during vaccination. Each dose of the vaccine consisted of 300 ug of mutant IDH1 20-mer peptide, with topical imiquimod. Profiled with immunoSEQ multiplex PCR; TCRdb holds only in-frame clones, not every one. Of roughly 50,000 clones in the sample, 78% are singletons; the top ten hold less than 2%. What these receptors recognize is not known. The sequencing used PBMCs, collected from a glioma patient whose treatment included an IDH1 peptide vaccine. The receptors were sampled from a woman in her forties with glioma.

The gene calls are TRBV18 and TRBJ1-1; D unresolved. V was clipped by 3 bases and J by 8 bases, with 16 bases between them. The V gene's germline CDR1 is KGHSH and CDR2 LQKENI. The CDR3 consists of 14 residues. The CDR3 sequence is CASSPLLETREAFF. CDR3 DNA sequence: TGTGCCAGCTCACCCCTTTTGGAGACCCGCGAAGCTTTCTTT.

The chain has TRBV7-2 and TRBJ2-1; D unresolved. Germline values: CDR1 SGHTA, CDR2 FQGNSA. The CDR3 has 13 residues. V lost 9 bases and J 7 bases, leaving 16 bases between the germline ends. The CDR3 spells CASQAPNRNEQFF. The CDR3 DNA sequence: TGTGCCAGTCAGGCCCCGAATCGAAATGAGCAGTTCTTC.

CDR3 DNA sequence: TGTGCCAGCAGTTACTCGATTGGGACTGAAGCTTTCTTT. Its protein product is CASSYSIGTEAFF. J is TRBJ1-1 and V is TRBV6-5, with D hard to call. There are 13 residues in the CDR3. The ends were cut back, 0 bases at V and 5 bases at J, with 7 bases in the middle. CDR1 and CDR2 from the germline V gene are MNHEY and SVGAGI.

The chain links TRBV7-6 to TRBJ2-7; D is possibly TRBD2 (6 bases). The length of the CDR3 is 14 residues. Germline CDR1 reads SGHVS; CDR2 reads FNYEAQ. V was trimmed by 5 bases and J by 7 bases, leaving 18 bases between them. As DNA, the CDR3 is TGTGCCAGCAGCCCCAACCATGGGACTTGGGAGCAGTACTTC. Amino acids: CASSPNHGTWEQYF. Using reference TRBV7-6 and TRBJ2-7 for the parts outside the CDR3, the full variable domain is GAGVSQSPRYKVTKRGQDVALRCDPISGHVSLYWYRQALGQGPEFLTYFNYEAQQDKSGLPNDRFSAERPEGSISTLTIQRTEQRDSAMYRCASSPNHGTWEQYFGPGTRLTVT.

The count of this clone is one. J is TRBJ2-5 and V is TRBV27, with D perhaps TRBD2 (6 bases). V lost 3 bases and J 1 base, leaving 15 bases between the germline ends. CDR3 length: 16 amino acids. CDR1 is MNHEY and CDR2 is SMNVEV in the germline V gene (reference sequence). CDR3 sequence (DNA): TGTGCCAGCAGTTTTTTTCGATTGGGGGGCCAAGAGACCCAGTACTTC. It encodes CASSFFRLGGQETQYF.

The chain recombines TRBV11-2 with TRBJ1-1; no definite D call. The V and J ends lost 0 bases and 5 bases respectively, with 13 bases between them. This CDR3 is 15 amino acids long. In germline, CDR1 is SGHAT, CDR2 FQNNGV. The CDR3 region has the DNA TGTGCCAGCAGCTTAGATCGGCTGGGTGGAACTGAAGCTTTCTTT. Its protein product is CASSLDRLGGTEAFF.